Shown below are 12 T cell receptor beta chains from a single sample sequenced in a study of cytomegalovirus exposure and HLA in healthy donors. Both 60 Vbeta primers and 13 Jbeta primers went into the PCR. Repertoires were generated with immunoSEQ multiplex PCR, while TCRdb's copy carries only in-frame clones and drops some. Of some 160,000 clones in the sample, less than 80% are singletons; the top ten hold more than 0.55%. The sequencing sample was made of PBMCs. Receptors originate from a woman aged 40 to 50 in good health and CMV-seronegative.

This clone was counted only a few times. The rearrangement uses TRBV27 and TRBJ2-6; tentatively, D is TRBD2 (6 bases). This CDR3 comprises 14 residues. The germline V gene has CDR1 MNHEY and CDR2 SMNVEV (reference sequence). V gave up 7 bases and J gave up 3 bases, with 10 bases separating them. The CDR3 spells CASKAGGGANVLTF. In nucleotides, the CDR3 is TGTGCCAGCAAAGCGGGTGGTGGGGCCAACGTCCTGACTTTC.

Turning to this clone: This sample also contains other DNA sequences that code for the same CDR3. The rearrangement joins TRBV2 to TRBJ1-2; D unresolved. Trimming pared 2 bases from V and 7 bases from J, leaving 2 bases between. The germline gives CDR1 SNHLY, CDR2 FYNNEI. The CDR3 loop spans 10 amino acids. The CDR3 here is CASSERGYTF. CDR3 coding DNA: TGTGCCAGCAGTGAACGTGGCTACACCTTC.

The genes are TRBV7-3 and TRBJ2-1, with D possibly matching TRBD2 (6 bases). Between the trimmed V and J ends, which lost 1 base and 1 base, there was a span of 23 bases. Germline V gives CDR1 SGHTA, CDR2 FQGTGA. The length of the CDR3 is 20 residues. The CDR3 region is CASSLIRVNSDGTSYNEQFF. The CDR3 DNA follows: TGTGCCAGCAGCTTAATTAGGGTCAATAGCGACGGGACTTCCTACAATGAGCAGTTCTTC.

The chain carries TRBV11-3 and TRBJ1-1; D gene uncertain. This CDR3 is built from 14 residues. The germline V gene has CDR1 SGHNT and CDR2 YENEEA. Trimming shortened V by 6 bases and J by 0 bases, and 11 bases separated the two germline ends. As DNA, the CDR3 is TGTGCCAGCAGTCGCGGGATCATGAACACTGAAGCTTTCTTT. Its protein is CASSRGIMNTEAFF.

This clone turned up a few times. CDR3 sequence (DNA): TGTGCCAGCAGTGGTAGCGTTCGGGCGAGAGGAGCTTTCTTT. It specifies CASSGSVRARGAFF. This rearrangement joins TRBV2 to TRBJ1-1; D remains ambiguous. Germline-derived CDR1 and CDR2 are SNHLY and FYNNEI. The V end lost 4 bases, the J end lost 10 bases, and 19 bases lay between the germline ends. The CDR3 is 14 amino acids. The full variable domain, its missing parts supplied by reference TRBV2 and TRBJ1-1, is EPEVTQTPSHQVTQMGQEVILRCVPISNHLYFYWYRQILGQKVEFLVSFYNNEISEKSEIFDDQFSVERPDGSNFTLKIRSTKLEDSAMYFCASSGSVRARGAFFGQGTRLTVV.

This chain uses TRBV12-5 with TRBJ2-1; D might be TRBD2 (6 bases). The CDR3 consists of 17 residues. V was trimmed by 2 bases and J by 3 bases, leaving 17 bases between them. The germline CDR1 and CDR2 sequences are LGHNT and FRNRAP. The CDR3 DNA reads TGTGCTAGTGGTTTGTCTGGCGGGGCAGGGCGCTACAATGAGCAGTTCTTC. Translation gives CASGLSGGAGRYNEQFF.

The genes are TRBV5-6 and TRBJ2-1, with 11 positions matching TRBD2. Trimming removed 2 bases from V and 6 bases from J; junction bases left unmatched: 10. CDR3 length: 17 amino acids. Germline values: CDR1 SGHDT, CDR2 YYEEEE. The CDR3 DNA follows: TGTGCCAGCAGCTTCGGCGTAGTCGGGACTAGCGGCAATGAGCAGTTCTTC. Translating it yields CASSFGVVGTSGNEQFF.

V gene TRBV18 combines with J gene TRBJ1-2; D possibly corresponds to TRBD1 (5 bases). Trimming removed 6 bases at V and 4 bases at J, with 18 bases between. The germline V gene encodes CDR1 KGHSH and CDR2 LQKENI. This CDR3 is 15 amino acids long. CDR3 bases: TGTGCCAGCTCGCCCCCATTCCAGGGCAGCTATGGCTACACCTTC. It yields the protein CASSPPFQGSYGYTF. The complete variable domain, with remaining parts taken from reference TRBV18 and TRBJ1-2, reads NAGVMQNPRHLVRRRGQEARLRCSPMKGHSHVYWYRQLPEEGLKFMVYLQKENIIDESGMPKERFSAEFPKEGPSILRIQQVVRGDSAAYFCASSPPFQGSYGYTFGSGTRLTVV.

The chain employs TRBV5-1 and TRBJ2-7; TRBD1 agrees at 10 bases. Germline values: CDR1 SGHRS, CDR2 YFSETQ. The CDR3 totals 13 residues. The V gene end was trimmed by 4 bases and the J gene end by 3 bases; junction bases not matched to a gene: 1. The CDR3 is CASSRDRGYEQYF. CDR3 in DNA: TGCGCCAGCAGCAGGGACAGGGGCTACGAGCAGTACTTC.

The chain couples TRBV2 to TRBJ1-3; D uncertain. Trimming took 2 bases from V and 0 from J, leaving 8 bases between them. This CDR3 has 15 amino acids. From germline, CDR1 is SNHLY and CDR2 FYNNEI. CDR3 sequence (DNA): TGTGCCAGCAGTGAAAGCGGGAACTCTGGAAACACCATATATTTT. Amino acids: CASSESGNSGNTIYF.

The genes are TRBV29-1 and TRBJ1-1; D possibly corresponds to TRBD1 (5 bases). V was cut by 4 bases and J by 1 base, with 7 bases left in between. The CDR3 runs to 12 residues. Germline CDR1 and CDR2: SQVTM and ANQGSEA. CDR3 bases: TGCAGCGTTGCTACAGGGAACACTGAAGCTTTCTTT. Translation gives CSVATGNTEAFF.

The chain recombines TRBV19 with TRBJ2-7, with 8 bases fitting TRBD1. Germline V lookup: CDR1 LNHDA, CDR2 SQIVND (reference sequence). The CDR3 covers 16 residues. V shed 0 bases, J shed 3 bases, and the junction held 7 bases outside the gene matches. CDR3 sequence reads: CASSIEPGQEVYEQYF. The CDR3, as DNA: TGTGCCAGTAGTATAGAACCGGGACAGGAGGTCTACGAGCAGTACTTC.